Listed below are T cell receptor beta chains from one sample, sequenced in a study of multiple sclerosis patients with progressive multifocal leukoencephalopathy. Data came from immunoSEQ multiplex PCR; TCRdb stores just in-frame clones and leaves some out. The sample lists 30,000 or so clones, 90% occurring once. Specimen: PBMCs, collected from a patient treated with natalizumab. These receptors originate from a human donor with multiple sclerosis. Each CDR3 is given with its conserved first and last residue. Each record gives: D gene, clone size, V gene, J gene, CDR3 DNA, CDR3 protein. A D gene is named only where the DNA matches it firmly. Clone size is stated in some rows and not others, as once, few, many or a class when expanded.

D gene: -; clone size: -; V gene: TRBV4-3; J gene: TRBJ2-7; CDR3 DNA: TGCGCCAGCAGCCAAGACCGGGCCTACGAGCAGTACTTC; CDR3 protein: CASSQDRAYEQYF
D gene: TRBD1; clone size: -; V gene: TRBV7-2; J gene: TRBJ2-7; CDR3 DNA: TGTGCCAGCAGCTTAACAGGGGGCTTTTCCTACGAGCAGTACTTC; CDR3 protein: CASSLTGGFSYEQYF
D gene: -; clone size: -; V gene: TRBV28; J gene: TRBJ2-7; CDR3 DNA: TGTGCCAGCAGTTTACTGGGAGTTGACTCCGAGCAGTACTTC; CDR3 protein: CASSLLGVDSEQYF
D gene: -; clone size: -; V gene: TRBV28; J gene: TRBJ1-2; CDR3 DNA: TGTGCCAGCAGAGAAGGGACGGCCTATGGCTACACCTTC; CDR3 protein: CASREGTAYGYTF
D gene: TRBD1; clone size: -; V gene: TRBV15; J gene: TRBJ1-4; CDR3 DNA: TGTGCCACCAGCAGGAGCAACAGGGGAGCAACTAATGAAAAACTGTTTTTT; CDR3 protein: CATSRSNRGATNEKLFF
D gene: -; clone size: -; V gene: TRBV7-2; J gene: TRBJ2-2; CDR3 DNA: TGTGCCAGCACCACAGGGGGAGGGCGCTCCGGGGAGCTGTTTTTT; CDR3 protein: CASTTGGGRSGELFF
D gene: -; clone size: once; V gene: TRBV18; J gene: TRBJ1-2; CDR3 DNA: TGTGCCAGCTCACCGCCCGGCGATATGAATGGCTACACCTTC; CDR3 protein: CASSPPGDMNGYTF
D gene: -; clone size: -; V gene: TRBV10-3; J gene: TRBJ1-1; CDR3 DNA: TGTGCCATCAGTGTAGTTTTTGGCGATGAAGCTTTCTTT; CDR3 protein: CAISVVFGDEAFF
D gene: -; clone size: -; V gene: TRBV5-6; J gene: TRBJ1-3; CDR3 DNA: TGTGCCAGCAGCTTACGGGGGCTTGATGGAAACACCATATATTTT; CDR3 protein: CASSLRGLDGNTIYF
D gene: TRBD2; clone size: -; V gene: TRBV5-4; J gene: TRBJ2-1; CDR3 DNA: TGTGCCAGCAGCTTGGCCGGGACTAGCGGGACCTCCAATGAGCAGTTCTTC; CDR3 protein: CASSLAGTSGTSNEQFF
D gene: TRBD2; clone size: -; V gene: TRBV7-9; J gene: TRBJ2-5; CDR3 DNA: TGTGCCAGCAGCTTTGGGCTAGCGGGGGGCAAAGAGACCCAGTACTTC; CDR3 protein: CASSFGLAGGKETQYF
D gene: -; clone size: -; V gene: TRBV5-1; J gene: TRBJ1-4; CDR3 DNA: TGCGCCAGCAGTTCTACGGGGGCGGGTAATGAAAAACTGTTTTTT; CDR3 protein: CASSSTGAGNEKLFF
D gene: -; clone size: -; V gene: TRBV9; J gene: TRBJ2-5; CDR3 DNA: TGTGCCAGCAGCGGAGGTGGTACTTCCAAAGAGACCCAGTACTTC; CDR3 protein: CASSGGGTSKETQYF
D gene: -; clone size: few; V gene: TRBV6-6; J gene: TRBJ1-1; CDR3 DNA: TGTGCCAGCTCTCTTAGGAGGATGAACACTGAAGCTTTCTTT; CDR3 protein: CASSLRRMNTEAFF
D gene: TRBD1; clone size: -; V gene: TRBV19; J gene: TRBJ2-2; CDR3 DNA: TGTGCCAGTACCGGACAGGCCTTCGGGGAGCTGTTTTTT; CDR3 protein: CASTGQAFGELFF
D gene: TRBD1; clone size: -; V gene: TRBV19; J gene: TRBJ1-2; CDR3 DNA: TGTGCCAGTAGTCTTGATTCCGGGACAGTCAACTATGGCTACACCTTC; CDR3 protein: CASSLDSGTVNYGYTF
D gene: -; clone size: once; V gene: TRBV6-6; J gene: TRBJ1-5; CDR3 DNA: TGTGCCAGCAGTTACTTGGGGATGGGCAATCAGCCCCAGCATTTT; CDR3 protein: CASSYLGMGNQPQHF
D gene: TRBD1; clone size: few; V gene: TRBV6-6; J gene: TRBJ2-1; CDR3 DNA: TGTGCCAGCAGGTCCGGGACAGGGGGCAATGAGCAGTTCTTC; CDR3 protein: CASRSGTGGNEQFF
D gene: -; clone size: few; V gene: TRBV6-1; J gene: TRBJ2-7; CDR3 DNA: TGTGCCAGCAGTGAAGACGCGGATAGTACGTTAGAGCAGTACTTC; CDR3 protein: CASSEDADSTLEQYF
D gene: -; clone size: -; V gene: TRBV11-2; J gene: TRBJ2-7; CDR3 DNA: TGTGCCAGCAGCTTCGGCAGTGGGTTAGAGCAGTACTTC; CDR3 protein: CASSFGSGLEQYF
D gene: -; clone size: few; V gene: TRBV7-3; J gene: TRBJ1-1; CDR3 DNA: TGTGCCAGCAGCCAAACAGGGATGGACACTGAAGCTTTCTTT; CDR3 protein: CASSQTGMDTEAFF
D gene: TRBD1; clone size: -; V gene: TRBV4-1; J gene: TRBJ2-7; CDR3 DNA: TGCGCCAGCAGCCGAATACAGGGGGATCCCTACGAGCAGTACTTC; CDR3 protein: CASSRIQGDPYEQYF
D gene: -; clone size: -; V gene: TRBV9; J gene: TRBJ2-3; CDR3 DNA: TGTGCCAGCAGCTACTTTGGAGCGACAGATACGCAGTATTTT; CDR3 protein: CASSYFGATDTQYF
D gene: -; clone size: -; V gene: TRBV12-5; J gene: TRBJ2-7; CDR3 DNA: TGTGCTAGTGGACCAGGGTACGAGCAGTACTTC; CDR3 protein: CASGPGYEQYF
D gene: TRBD2; clone size: -; V gene: TRBV11-2; J gene: TRBJ2-7; CDR3 DNA: TGTGCCAGCAGCTTAGTAAGCCAGGGGACTAGCGGTTCCTACGAGCAGTACTTC; CDR3 protein: CASSLVSQGTSGSYEQYF
D gene: TRBD1; clone size: -; V gene: TRBV11-2; J gene: TRBJ1-6; CDR3 DNA: TGTGCCGGCAGCTGGTCGGGGGACAGGAGCTCCTATAATTCACCCCTCCACTTT; CDR3 protein: CAGSWSGDRSSYNSPLHF
D gene: -; clone size: -; V gene: TRBV28; J gene: TRBJ2-7; CDR3 DNA: TGTGCCAGCAGTCCCCCTCCAGGGTTGAGCTCCTACGAGCAGTACTTC; CDR3 protein: CASSPPPGLSSYEQYF
D gene: TRBD1; clone size: -; V gene: TRBV5-4; J gene: TRBJ2-1; CDR3 DNA: TGTGCCAGCAGTAATCTAGCAGGGGGAATGTTCAATGAGCAGTTCTTC; CDR3 protein: CASSNLAGGMFNEQFF
D gene: -; clone size: -; V gene: TRBV11-2; J gene: TRBJ1-2; CDR3 DNA: TGTGCCAGCAGCTTTACAGAAAACTATGGCTACACCTTC; CDR3 protein: CASSFTENYGYTF
D gene: -; clone size: -; V gene: TRBV28; J gene: TRBJ1-5; CDR3 DNA: TGTGCCAGCAGTTGGGGACGGAGCAATCAGCCCCAGCATTTT; CDR3 protein: CASSWGRSNQPQHF
D gene: -; clone size: -; V gene: TRBV30; J gene: TRBJ1-5; CDR3 DNA: TGTGCCTGGGACGGACCCAATCAGCCCCAGCATTTT; CDR3 protein: CAWDGPNQPQHF
D gene: -; clone size: -; V gene: TRBV19; J gene: TRBJ2-2; CDR3 DNA: TGTGCCAGTAGTATCGGCACCGGGGAGCTGTTTTTT; CDR3 protein: CASSIGTGELFF
D gene: -; clone size: -; V gene: TRBV6-1; J gene: TRBJ1-5; CDR3 DNA: TGTGCCAGCAGAGAGGTCGGAAGCAATCAGCCCCAGCATTTT; CDR3 protein: CASREVGSNQPQHF
D gene: -; clone size: -; V gene: TRBV14; J gene: TRBJ1-2; CDR3 DNA: TGTGCCAGCAGCCAAGTAGGCGAATACGGAGGCTACACCTTC; CDR3 protein: CASSQVGEYGGYTF
D gene: -; clone size: -; V gene: TRBV10-3; J gene: TRBJ1-2; CDR3 DNA: TGTGCCATCAGCGACACCGAGGCTACCTATAACTATGGCTACACCTTC; CDR3 protein: CAISDTEATYNYGYTF
D gene: -; clone size: -; V gene: TRBV27; J gene: TRBJ2-1; CDR3 DNA: TGTGCCAGCAGTTTAATATTATCCAGAGGCTACAATGAGCAGTTCTTC; CDR3 protein: CASSLILSRGYNEQFF
D gene: TRBD1; clone size: -; V gene: TRBV10-3; J gene: TRBJ1-6; CDR3 DNA: TGTGCCGCCTCCACAGGGGAAAATTCACCCCTCCACTTT; CDR3 protein: CAASTGENSPLHF
D gene: -; clone size: -; V gene: TRBV4-1; J gene: TRBJ1-1; CDR3 DNA: TGCGCCAGCAGCCAACGCCACACAGGGTCGGACACTGAAGCTTTCTTT; CDR3 protein: CASSQRHTGSDTEAFF
D gene: TRBD1; clone size: -; V gene: TRBV5-8; J gene: TRBJ2-5; CDR3 DNA: TGTGCCAGCAGCTCCCGGGACAGGGTCTCGGAGACCCAGTACTTC; CDR3 protein: CASSSRDRVSETQYF
D gene: -; clone size: -; V gene: TRBV6-6; J gene: TRBJ1-1; CDR3 DNA: TGTGCCAGCTCCATGACAGCGAACACTGAAGCTTTCTTT; CDR3 protein: CASSMTANTEAFF
D gene: TRBD1; clone size: -; V gene: TRBV7-8; J gene: TRBJ2-3; CDR3 DNA: TGTGCCAGCAGCCGTCGGACAGGGACCCTTTATGGCACAGATACGCAGTATTTT; CDR3 protein: CASSRRTGTLYGTDTQYF
D gene: -; clone size: -; V gene: TRBV7-8; J gene: TRBJ2-5; CDR3 DNA: TGTGCCAGCAGCCGAGGGGCCCTCCAAGAGACCCAGTACTTC; CDR3 protein: CASSRGALQETQYF
D gene: TRBD1; clone size: -; V gene: TRBV5-4; J gene: TRBJ2-6; CDR3 DNA: TGTGCCAGCAGCTCGACAGGGGTAAAGAACGTCCTGACTTTC; CDR3 protein: CASSSTGVKNVLTF
D gene: -; clone size: -; V gene: TRBV11-2; J gene: TRBJ1-4; CDR3 DNA: TGTGCCAGCAGCCCGGGGAATCAGGGGTATGAAAAACTGTTTTTT; CDR3 protein: CASSPGNQGYEKLFF
D gene: -; clone size: -; V gene: TRBV28; J gene: TRBJ2-7; CDR3 DNA: TGTGCCATTGAGTCGGGTGGGATCGACGGGAAGAAGCAGTACTTC; CDR3 protein: CAIESGGIDGKKQYF